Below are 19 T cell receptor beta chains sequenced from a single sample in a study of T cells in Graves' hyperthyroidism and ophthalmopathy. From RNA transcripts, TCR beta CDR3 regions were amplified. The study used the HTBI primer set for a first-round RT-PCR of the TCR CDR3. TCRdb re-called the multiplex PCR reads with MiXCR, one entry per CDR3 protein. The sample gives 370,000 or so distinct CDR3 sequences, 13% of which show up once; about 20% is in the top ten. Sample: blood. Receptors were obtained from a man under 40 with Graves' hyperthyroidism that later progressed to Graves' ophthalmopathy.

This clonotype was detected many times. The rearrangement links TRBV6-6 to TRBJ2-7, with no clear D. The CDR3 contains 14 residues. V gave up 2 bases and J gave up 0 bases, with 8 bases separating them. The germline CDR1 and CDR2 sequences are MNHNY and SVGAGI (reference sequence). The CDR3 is CASSYNRDSYEQYF. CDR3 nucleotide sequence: TGTGCCAGCAGTTACAACAGAGACTCCTACGAGCAGTACTTC.

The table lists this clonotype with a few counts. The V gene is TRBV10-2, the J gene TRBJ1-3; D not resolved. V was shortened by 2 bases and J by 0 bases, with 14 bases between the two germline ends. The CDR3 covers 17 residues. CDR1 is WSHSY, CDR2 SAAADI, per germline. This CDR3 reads CASSEGNSILSGNTIYF. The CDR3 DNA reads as TGCGCCAGCAGTGAGGGGAACAGCATACTCTCTGGAAACACCATATATTTT.

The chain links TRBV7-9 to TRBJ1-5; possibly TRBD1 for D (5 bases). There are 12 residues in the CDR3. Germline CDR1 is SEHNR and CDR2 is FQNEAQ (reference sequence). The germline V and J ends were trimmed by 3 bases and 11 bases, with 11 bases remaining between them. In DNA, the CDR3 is TGTGCCAGCAGCTTCCCTGGGGGTACCCAGCATTTT. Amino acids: CASSFPGGTQHF.

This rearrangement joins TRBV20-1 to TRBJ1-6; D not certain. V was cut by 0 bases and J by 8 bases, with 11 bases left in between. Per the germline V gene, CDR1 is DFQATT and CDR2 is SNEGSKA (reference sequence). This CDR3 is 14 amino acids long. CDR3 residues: CSARDGGGYSPLHF. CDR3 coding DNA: TGCAGTGCTAGAGATGGCGGTGGGTATTCACCCCTCCACTTT.

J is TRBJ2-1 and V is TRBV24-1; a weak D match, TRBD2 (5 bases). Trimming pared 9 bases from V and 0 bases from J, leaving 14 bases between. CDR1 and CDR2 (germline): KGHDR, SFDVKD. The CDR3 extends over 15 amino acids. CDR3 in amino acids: CATSGELSSYNEQFF. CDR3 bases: TGTGCCACCTCCGGGGAGCTTAGCTCCTACAATGAGCAGTTCTTC.

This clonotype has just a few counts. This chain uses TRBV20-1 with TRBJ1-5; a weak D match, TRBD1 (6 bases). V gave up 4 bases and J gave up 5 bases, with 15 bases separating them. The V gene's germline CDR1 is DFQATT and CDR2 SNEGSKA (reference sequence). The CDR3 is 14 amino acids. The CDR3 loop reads CSAKGEAFDQPQHF. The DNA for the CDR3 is TGCAGTGCTAAGGGGGAGGCCTTCGATCAGCCCCAGCATTTT.

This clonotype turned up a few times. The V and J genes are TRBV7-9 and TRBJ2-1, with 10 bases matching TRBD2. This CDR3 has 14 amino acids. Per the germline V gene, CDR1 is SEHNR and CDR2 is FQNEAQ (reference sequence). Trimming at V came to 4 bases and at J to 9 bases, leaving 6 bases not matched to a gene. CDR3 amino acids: CASSSTSGVGEQFF. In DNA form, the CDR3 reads TGTGCCAGCAGCTCAACTAGCGGGGTTGGTGAGCAGTTCTTC.

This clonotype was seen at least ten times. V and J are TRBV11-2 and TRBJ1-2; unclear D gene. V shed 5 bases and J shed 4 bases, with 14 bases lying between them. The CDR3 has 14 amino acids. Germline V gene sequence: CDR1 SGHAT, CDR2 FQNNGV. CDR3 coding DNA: TGTGCCAGCAGCCCAAGACACAATTCCTATGGCTACACCTTC. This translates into CASSPRHNSYGYTF.

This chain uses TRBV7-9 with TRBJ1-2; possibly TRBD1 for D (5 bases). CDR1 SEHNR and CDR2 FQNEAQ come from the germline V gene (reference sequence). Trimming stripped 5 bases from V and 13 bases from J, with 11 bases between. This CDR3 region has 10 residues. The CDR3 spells CASSAGTATF. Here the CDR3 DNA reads TGTGCCAGCAGCGCCGGGACCGCCACCTTC.

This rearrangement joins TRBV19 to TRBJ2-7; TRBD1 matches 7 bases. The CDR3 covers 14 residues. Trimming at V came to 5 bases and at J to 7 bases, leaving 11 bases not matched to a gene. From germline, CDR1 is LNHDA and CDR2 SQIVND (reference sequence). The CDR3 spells CASSFGTAPLEQYF. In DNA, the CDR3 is TGTGCCAGTAGTTTCGGGACAGCCCCCTTGGAGCAGTACTTC. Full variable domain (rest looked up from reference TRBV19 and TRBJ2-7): DGGITQSPKYLFRKEGQNVTLSCEQNLNHDAMYWYRQDPGQGLRLIYYSQIVNDFQKGDIAEGYSVSREKKESFPLTVTSAQKNPTAFYLCASSFGTAPLEQYFGPGTRLTVT.

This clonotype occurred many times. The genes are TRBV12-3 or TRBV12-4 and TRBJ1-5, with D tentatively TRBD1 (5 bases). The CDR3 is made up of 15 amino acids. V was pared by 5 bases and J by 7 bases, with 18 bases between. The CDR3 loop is CASSLNPRAAQPQHF. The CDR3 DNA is TGTGCCAGCAGTCTCAACCCCAGGGCCGCCCAGCCCCAGCATTTT.

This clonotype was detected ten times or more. This chain's CDR3 is CASSPGTSGANEQYF. The CDR3 nucleotides read TGTGCCAGCAGCCCCGGGACTAGCGGGGCCAACGAGCAGTACTTC. The chain combines TRBV27 with TRBJ2-7, with 13 bases aligning to TRBD2. This CDR3 is 15 amino acids long. V shed 6 bases, J shed 5 bases, and the junction held 7 bases outside the gene matches. The V gene's germline CDR1 is MNHEY and CDR2 SMNVEV (reference sequence).

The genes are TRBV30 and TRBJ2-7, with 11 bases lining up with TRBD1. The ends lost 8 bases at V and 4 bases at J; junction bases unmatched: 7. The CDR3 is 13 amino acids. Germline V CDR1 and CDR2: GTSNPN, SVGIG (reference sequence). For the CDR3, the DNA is TGTGCCGGGGACAGGGGGTTTGGTTACGAGCAGTACTTC. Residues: CAGDRGFGYEQYF. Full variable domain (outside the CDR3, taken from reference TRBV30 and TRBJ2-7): SQTIHQWPATLVQPVGSPLSLECTVEGTSNPNLYWYRQAAGRGLQLLFYSVGIGQISSEVPQNLSASRPQDRQFILSSKKLLLSDSGFYLCAGDRGFGYEQYFGPGTRLTVT.

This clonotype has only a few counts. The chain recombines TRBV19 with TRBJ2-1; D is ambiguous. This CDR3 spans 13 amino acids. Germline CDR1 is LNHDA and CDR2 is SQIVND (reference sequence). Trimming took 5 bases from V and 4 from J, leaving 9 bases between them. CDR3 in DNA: TGTGCCAGTAGTGTCCTAAATTACAATGAGCAGTTCTTC. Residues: CASSVLNYNEQFF. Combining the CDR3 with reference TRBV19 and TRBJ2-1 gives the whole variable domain DGGITQSPKYLFRKEGQNVTLSCEQNLNHDAMYWYRQDPGQGLRLIYYSQIVNDFQKGDIAEGYSVSREKKESFPLTVTSAQKNPTAFYLCASSVLNYNEQFFGPGTRLTVL.

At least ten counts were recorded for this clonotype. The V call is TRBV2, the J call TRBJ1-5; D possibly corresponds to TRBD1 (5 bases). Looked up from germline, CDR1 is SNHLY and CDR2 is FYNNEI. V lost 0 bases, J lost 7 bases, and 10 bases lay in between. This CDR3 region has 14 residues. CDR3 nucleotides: TGTGCCAGCAGTGAAGCTTGGGGGAAACAGCCCCAGCATTTT. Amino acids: CASSEAWGKQPQHF.

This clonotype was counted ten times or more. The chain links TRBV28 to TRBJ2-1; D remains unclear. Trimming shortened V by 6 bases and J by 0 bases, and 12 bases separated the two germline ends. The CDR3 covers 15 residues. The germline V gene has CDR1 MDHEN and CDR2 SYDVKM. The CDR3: CASRPRASSYNEQFF. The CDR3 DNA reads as TGTGCCAGCAGACCCCGGGCCAGCTCCTACAATGAGCAGTTCTTC.

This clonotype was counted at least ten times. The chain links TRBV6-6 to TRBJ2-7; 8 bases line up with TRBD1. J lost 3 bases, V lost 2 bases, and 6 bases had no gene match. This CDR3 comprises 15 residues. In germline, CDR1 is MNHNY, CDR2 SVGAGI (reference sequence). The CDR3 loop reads CASSYGTGYFYEQYF. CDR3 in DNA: TGTGCCAGCAGTTACGGGACAGGTTATTTCTACGAGCAGTACTTC.

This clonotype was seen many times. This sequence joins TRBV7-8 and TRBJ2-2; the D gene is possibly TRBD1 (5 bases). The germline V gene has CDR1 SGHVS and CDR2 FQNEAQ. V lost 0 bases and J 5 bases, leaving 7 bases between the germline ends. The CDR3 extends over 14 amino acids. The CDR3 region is CASSLARVTGELFF. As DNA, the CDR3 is TGTGCCAGCAGCTTAGCCAGGGTAACCGGGGAGCTGTTTTTT. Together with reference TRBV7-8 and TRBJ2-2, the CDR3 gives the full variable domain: GAGVSQSPRYKVAKRGQDVALRCDPISGHVSLFWYQQALGQGPEFLTYFQNEAQLDKSGLPSDRFFAERPEGSVSTLKIQRTQQEDSAVYLCASSLARVTGELFFGEGSRLTVL.

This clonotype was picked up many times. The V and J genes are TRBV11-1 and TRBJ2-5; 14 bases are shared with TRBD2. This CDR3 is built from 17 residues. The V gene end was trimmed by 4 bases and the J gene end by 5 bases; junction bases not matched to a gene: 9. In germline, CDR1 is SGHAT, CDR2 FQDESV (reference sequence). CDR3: CASSSRLAGGPSETQYF. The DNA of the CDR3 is TGTGCCAGCAGCTCGAGACTAGCGGGGGGGCCATCCGAGACCCAGTACTTC.